The 22 T cell receptor beta chains listed next were all sequenced from one sample in a study of blood T cells in healthy people across ages. Primers used in a second PCR of roughly 6 to 12 cycles were a sample-barcoded 5' primer and a J-beta primer mix. MiXCR was run by TCRdb on the 5' RACE reads, yielding one entry per CDR3 protein. The sample lists around 750,000 distinct CDR3 sequences; about 55% were seen once. Sequencing was done on a sample of blood. The receptors originated from a man older than 75 in good health.

This chain connects TRBV7-6 to TRBJ2-7; possibly TRBD2 for D (6 bases). This CDR3 comprises 15 residues. V shed 0 bases and J shed 5 bases, with 14 bases lying between them. Germline V gene lookup returns CDR1 SGHVS and CDR2 FNYEAQ. As DNA, the CDR3 is TGTGCCAGCAGCTTAGCGCGGAGGGAGTGGGACGAGCAGTACTTC. Amino acids: CASSLARREWDEQYF.

The rearrangement links TRBV20-1 to TRBJ2-5; tentative D call: TRBD2 (6 bases). Trimming took 5 bases from V and 7 from J, leaving 23 bases between them. Germline CDR1 is DFQATT and CDR2 is SNEGSKA (reference sequence). There are 15 residues in the CDR3. The CDR3 DNA reads TGCAGTGCTCCTCGAATGGGACTCTTGACGGGGACCCAGTACTTC. This codes for CSAPRMGLLTGTQYF.

The chain recombines TRBV6-2 or TRBV6-3 with TRBJ2-5; D may be TRBD2 (5 bases). The ends were cut back, 10 bases at V and 11 bases at J, with 17 bases in the middle. The CDR3 totals 11 residues. Germline V gene data show CDR1 as MNHEY and CDR2 as SVGEGT. The CDR3 DNA follows: TGTGCCACCCTGGGAGTAACCCCACAGTACTTC. It codes for CATLGVTPQYF.

This rearrangement joins TRBV12-3 or TRBV12-4 to TRBJ1-2; tentative D call: TRBD1 (6 bases). The V and J ends lost 5 bases and 5 bases respectively, with 12 bases between them. This CDR3 comprises 13 residues. The CDR3 is CASSVRGGYGYTF. The CDR3 bases are TGTGCCAGCAGTGTCAGGGGTGGGTATGGCTACACCTTC.

In this sample, this clonotype turned up a few times. The chain couples TRBV2 to TRBJ1-1, with 7 bases matching TRBD1. J lost 6 bases, V lost 6 bases, and 7 bases had no gene match. CDR3 length equals 13 residues. Per the germline V gene, CDR1 is SNHLY and CDR2 is FYNNEI. The chain's CDR3 is CASRKGAAAEAFF. The CDR3, as DNA: TGTGCCAGCAGGAAGGGGGCGGCCGCTGAAGCTTTCTTT.

In regard to this clonotype: Compared with germline, one end of the junction differs, possibly owing to a read error. The chain joins TRBV7-2 to TRBJ2-3; maybe TRBD2 (6 bases). The CDR3 loop spans 14 amino acids. Germline assignment: CDR1 SGHTA and CDR2 FQGNSA. This chain's CDR3 is CVSSPSPGGDTQYF. CDR3 nucleotide sequence: TGTGTCAGCAGCCCGTCCCCCGGGGGAGATACGCAGTATTTT.

As concerns this clonotype: A junction boundary mismatches the germline segment, possibly from a read error. This chain joins TRBV20-1 and TRBJ1-3, with unresolved D. The CDR3 is 14 amino acids. Germline CDR1 and CDR2: DFQATT and SNEGSKA (reference sequence). Here the CDR3 reads CSAVDFSSGNAIYF. The CDR3 DNA is TGCAGTGCTGTCGACTTCTCCTCTGGAAACGCCATATATTTT.

This clonotype was observed many times. The CDR3 loop is CASSGGGGRGNTEAFF. DNA for the CDR3: TGTGCCAGCAGCGGTGGAGGGGGCAGGGGGAACACTGAAGCTTTCTTT. The chain couples TRBV9 to TRBJ1-1; 7 bases match TRBD1. CDR3 length equals 16 residues. Germline-derived CDR1 and CDR2 are SGDLS and YYNGEE. The V and J ends lost 3 bases and 1 base, in that order; junction bases with no gene match: 9.

The J gene is TRBJ1-2, the V gene TRBV29-1, with D unclear. CDR1 SQVTM and CDR2 ANQGSEA come from the germline V gene. The length of the CDR3 is 11 residues. Trimming shortened V by 3 bases and J by 5 bases, and 7 bases separated the two germline ends. DNA of the CDR3: TGCAGCGTTGATTACGGGTATGGCTACACCTTC. Its translation: CSVDYGYGYTF.

A remark on this clonotype: This may be a read error: a much more frequent sequence differs by one nucleotide. The rearrangement uses TRBV20-1 and TRBJ2-4; 7 nucleotides align to TRBD2. The CDR3 sequence is 14 residues long. Germline V gene sequence: CDR1 DFQATT, CDR2 SNEGSKA (reference sequence). Trimming at V came to 5 bases and at J to 8 bases, leaving 12 bases not matched to a gene. CDR3 bases: TGCAGTGCTGGGGGGGAGGTAGTAGGGTACATTCAGTACTTC. It is translated as CSAGGEVVGYIQYF.

This clonotype was detected a few times. The gene calls are TRBV3-1 and TRBJ1-2; a possible D gene is TRBD1 (5 bases). The germline V gene has CDR1 LGHDT and CDR2 YNNKEL (reference sequence). This CDR3 has 14 amino acids. V lost 8 bases and J lost 0, with 13 bases in between. CDR3 residues: CASRAGPSNYGYTF. The DNA of the CDR3 is TGTGCCAGCCGGGCAGGGCCCTCTAACTATGGCTACACCTTC.

This clonotype was observed a handful of times. Its ends do not fully match the called genes, so a read error is possible. The chain is built from TRBV18 and TRBJ1-1, with D possibly matching TRBD1 (6 bases). The CDR3 contains 13 residues. The germline CDR1 and CDR2 sequences are KGHSH and LQKENI. For the CDR3, the DNA is TGTGCCAGCGCACCAGGGGTGCAGAATGAAGCTTTCTTT. It translates to CASAPGVQNEAFF.

This chain uses TRBV29-1 with TRBJ1-2; D is uncertain. Germline loops: CDR1 SQVTM, CDR2 ANQGSEA. Trimming took 4 bases from V and 3 from J, leaving 9 bases between them. The CDR3 sequence is 12 residues long. In nucleotides, the CDR3 is TGCAGCGTTGTTGGGGAGGACTATGGCTACACCTTC. The encoded protein is CSVVGEDYGYTF.

This chain connects TRBV20-1 to TRBJ1-5, with 9 bases aligning to TRBD1. The germline V gene has CDR1 DFQATT and CDR2 SNEGSKA (reference sequence). Trimming cost V 0 bases and J 2 bases; bases outside gene matches: 5. This CDR3 contains 16 residues. The CDR3, as DNA: TGCAGTGCTAGAGACCGAGGGACAGGGCGCAATCAGCCCCAGCATTTT. It translates to CSARDRGTGRNQPQHF.

The chain links TRBV3-1 to TRBJ1-1; perhaps TRBD1 as D (5 bases). CDR3 size: 14 residues. The V end lost 0 bases, the J end lost 9 bases, and 14 bases lay between the germline ends. The germline gives CDR1 LGHDT, CDR2 YNNKEL (reference sequence). CDR3 nucleotides: TGTGCCAGCAGCCAAGATAAGGCCAGGGCAAAAGCTTTCTTT. Translation: CASSQDKARAKAFF.

The rearrangement uses TRBV20-1 and TRBJ2-5; TRBD1 matches at 10 bases. J lost 11 bases, V lost 3 bases, and 12 bases had no gene match. Germline values: CDR1 DFQATT, CDR2 SNEGSKA (reference sequence). The CDR3 consists of 14 residues. The CDR3 nucleotides are TGCAGTGCTAGGACAGGGGGCTACACCGATGAGCAGTACTTC. This encodes CSARTGGYTDEQYF.

The chain is built from TRBV5-1 and TRBJ2-1; 11 bases agree with TRBD2. The CDR3 consists of 15 residues. Trimming took 4 bases from V and 5 from J; bases not matched to a gene: 5. Germline CDR1 reads SGHRS; CDR2 reads YFSETQ. The CDR3: CASSPGLAGNNEQFF. The CDR3 DNA reads as TGCGCCAGCAGCCCCGGACTAGCGGGTAACAATGAGCAGTTCTTC.

This clonotype was picked up one time. The chain employs TRBV12-3 or TRBV12-4 and TRBJ1-1; 12 positions agree with TRBD1. V was clipped by 6 bases and J by 4 bases; unmatched bases: 9. The CDR3 loop spans 16 amino acids. The CDR3 DNA reads as TGTGCCAGCAGCCCCGGGGACAGGGGGCGGATCACTGAAGCTTTCTTT. Translation: CASSPGDRGRITEAFF.

The chain joins TRBV5-1 to TRBJ2-1; 7 bases map to TRBD2. Germline V gene lookup returns CDR1 SGHRS and CDR2 YFSETQ. The ends lost 6 bases at V and 9 bases at J; junction bases unmatched: 15. The CDR3 loop spans 15 amino acids. The CDR3 coding sequence is TGCGCCAGCAAAATGACAGATGGGGGGGAGGGTGAGCAGTTCTTC. It codes for CASKMTDGGEGEQFF.

This clonotype has only a few counts. The gene calls are TRBV7-9 and TRBJ1-1, with TRBD1 matching over 7 bases. Looked up from germline, CDR1 is SEHNR and CDR2 is FQNEAQ (reference sequence). The CDR3 sequence is 15 residues long. J lost 8 bases, V lost 0 bases, and 9 bases had no gene match. The CDR3 nucleotides read TGTGCCAGCAGCTTAGCGGATACAGGGGAGGTAGAAGCTTTCTTT. Translation: CASSLADTGEVEAFF.

This chain joins TRBV11-2 and TRBJ2-3; D remains ambiguous. The CDR3 consists of 14 residues. Per the germline V gene, CDR1 is SGHAT and CDR2 is FQNNGV. V lost 7 bases and J 1 base, leaving 12 bases between the germline ends. CDR3 DNA sequence: TGTGCCAGCATACCAAGTTACGGCACAGATACGCAGTATTTT. Translation: CASIPSYGTDTQYF.

This clonotype has only a few counts. Written as DNA, the CDR3 is TGCGCCAGCAGCTTGGTACTGGGATACTTCTATGGCTACACCTTC. It encodes CASSLVLGYFYGYTF. The rearrangement uses TRBV5-1 and TRBJ1-2; D gene unclear. This CDR3 has 15 amino acids. Trimming cost V 0 bases and J 4 bases, with 13 bases left between them. Germline V CDR1 and CDR2: SGHRS, YFSETQ.